This T cell receptor (beta chain) was sequenced during a study of beta chain features in type 1 diabetes. Study-level findings and limits: For type 1 diabetes patients, VDJ junctions showed fewer insertions and more deletions. All four CD4+ subsets from Type 1 diabetes patients carried moderately but significantly shorter TCRB CDR3s. It was among patients, rather than healthy donors, that naive, central memory and Treg TCRB repertoires appeared more similar.

The isolated RNA, all of it, was reverse transcribed, so expressed TCRB transcripts were what got sequenced. The assay was immunoSEQ multiplex PCR, and TCRdb's table has in-frame clones only and misses some. The sample carries hundreds of thousands of clones, 10% to 15% recorded once. Concerning this clone: The antigen is unknown.

CD4+ naive, central memory, regulatory and stem cell-like memory subsets were isolated by sorting on CD45RO/CCR7/CD25/CD127/CD95/CD27. All sorted populations exceeded 95% purity. Sequencing was performed on naive CD4+ T cells from blood. The receptor was isolated from a woman in her late teens or twenties with type 1 diabetes.

The CDR3 here is CASSGQGGRDTQYF. DNA for the CDR3: TGTGCCAGCAGTGGACAGGGGGGAAGGGATACGCAGTATTTT. The rearrangement joins TRBV6-5 to TRBJ2-3, with 10 bases identical to TRBD1. Germline lookup yields CDR1 MNHEY and CDR2 SVGAGI. The CDR3 covers 14 residues. J gave up 6 bases and V 5 bases, and 5 bases lay outside the gene matches.